A single sample gave rise to the 17 T cell receptor beta chains below, sequenced in a study of breast tumors, draining lymph nodes, adjacent tissues. The lymph nodes were axillary draining lymph nodes from breast cancer patients. MiXCR was run by TCRdb on the multiplex PCR reads, yielding one entry per CDR3 protein. The repertoire holds 170,000 or so distinct CDR3 sequences, with 25% to 40% as singletons. The sample taken for sequencing was axillary lymph node tissue. Every receptor here comes from a female donor with breast cancer. Some clones in this sample may be carry-over from other donors' samples.

This clonotype was detected many times. V gene TRBV6-6 combines with J gene TRBJ2-1; perhaps TRBD2 as D (5 bases). V was trimmed by 7 bases and J by 6 bases, leaving 16 bases between them. Germline V gene data show CDR1 as MNHNY and CDR2 as SVGAGI (reference sequence). This CDR3 has 14 amino acids. The CDR3 here is CASKLNEGSNEQFF. The CDR3, as DNA: TGTGCCAGCAAGCTTAACGAGGGTTCCAATGAGCAGTTCTTC.

The chain has TRBV2 and TRBJ1-3; D might be TRBD1 (6 bases). Germline values: CDR1 SNHLY, CDR2 FYNNEI. The CDR3 spans 13 residues. V dropped 6 bases and J dropped 5 bases, with 11 bases sitting between them. CDR3 nucleotide sequence: TGTGCCAGCAGGCTGGACAGACGAAACACCATATATTTT. Its translation is CASRLDRRNTIYF.

This clonotype was seen a handful of times. V and J are TRBV6-5 and TRBJ1-2, with D tentatively TRBD1 (5 bases). Trimming shortened V by 6 bases and J by 2 bases, and 13 bases separated the two germline ends. The germline V gene encodes CDR1 MNHEY and CDR2 SVGAGI. This CDR3 comprises 14 residues. The CDR3 here is CASRSLRGNYGYTF. Here the CDR3 DNA reads TGTGCCAGCAGATCCCTGCGGGGGAACTATGGCTACACCTTC.

The chain is built from TRBV9 and TRBJ1-2; D gene unclear. CDR3 length equals 13 residues. The germline CDR1 and CDR2 sequences are SGDLS and YYNGEE. V dropped 4 bases and J dropped 12 bases, with 19 bases sitting between them. CDR3 DNA: TGTGCCAGCAGCCCACCGGGGATCACTGGAAACACCTTC. Translation: CASSPPGITGNTF.

In this sample, this clonotype turned up many times. The V gene is TRBV5-6, the J gene TRBJ1-2; D ambiguous. Trimming took off 0 bases at V and 4 bases at J, with 13 bases between the two ends. This CDR3 region has 15 residues. Per the germline V gene, CDR1 is SGHDT and CDR2 is YYEEEE. The CDR3 sequence is CASSLESQLFYGYTF. In DNA form, the CDR3 reads TGTGCCAGCAGCTTGGAGTCCCAGCTTTTCTATGGCTACACCTTC.

This clonotype was picked up many times. The rearrangement links TRBV12-5 to TRBJ2-1, with 11 bases that match TRBD2. This CDR3 region has 15 residues. From germline, CDR1 is LGHNT and CDR2 FRNRAP. The trim removed 4 bases at V and 8 bases at J, leaving 7 bases unmatched. As DNA, the CDR3 is TGTGCTAGTGGTTCCGGACTAGCGGGTTACGATGAGCAGTTCTTC. It specifies CASGSGLAGYDEQFF.

The chain joins TRBV10-3 to TRBJ2-1; TRBD2 aligns across 8 bases. This CDR3 comprises 15 residues. Germline lookup yields CDR1 ENHRY and CDR2 SYGVKD. V lost 0 bases to trimming and J lost 12 bases; unmatched junction nucleotides: 10. CDR3 sequence (DNA): TGTGCCATCAGTGAGTCCGGGGGGGCCTCAGATACGCAGTTCTTC. The encoded protein is CAISESGGASDTQFF.

The sample holds many counts of this clonotype. The chain combines TRBV20-1 with TRBJ2-7; possible D gene TRBD1, 6 bases. The length of the CDR3 is 15 residues. Trimming cost V 6 bases and J 0 bases, with 18 bases left between them. Germline CDR1 DFQATT, CDR2 SNEGSKA (reference sequence). CDR3 amino acids: CSANPPQGSSYEQYF. In DNA form, the CDR3 reads TGCAGTGCCAATCCCCCTCAGGGGAGCTCCTACGAGCAGTACTTC.

J is TRBJ1-1 and V is TRBV7-9, with a possible D match to TRBD1 (5 bases). CDR1 and CDR2 from the germline V gene are SEHNR and FQNEAQ (reference sequence). There are 17 residues in the CDR3. Trimming removed 5 bases at V and 2 bases at J, with 21 bases between. CDR3 coding DNA: TGTGCCAGCAGCCCCACTACGGGGGGGAGGGGCAACACTGAAGCTTTCTTT. Protein: CASSPTTGGRGNTEAFF.

This clonotype was counted ten times or more. This chain joins TRBV29-1 and TRBJ1-5; D not certain. Germline loops: CDR1 SQVTM, CDR2 ANQGSEA. The CDR3 spans 10 residues. CDR3 sequence (DNA): TGCAGGGTTAATGGTCAGCCCCAGCATTTT. The encoded protein is CRVNGQPQHF. The full variable domain, in which reference TRBV29-1 and TRBJ1-5 provide the parts outside the CDR3, is SAVISQKPSRDICQRGTSLTIQCQVDSQVTMMFWYRQQPGQSLTLIATANQGSEATYESGFVIDKFPISRPNLTFSTLTVSNMSPEDSSIYLCRVNGQPQHFGDGTRLSIL.

This clonotype was counted many times. The chain is built from TRBV2 and TRBJ2-7; 10 bases are a match to TRBD2. This CDR3 has 14 residues. V was clipped by 2 bases and J by 9 bases; unmatched bases: 7. Germline loops: CDR1 SNHLY, CDR2 FYNNEI. The CDR3 DNA sequence: TGTGCCAGCAGTGAATTTCTAGCGGGAGAAGTGCAGTACTTC. It specifies CASSEFLAGEVQYF. Based on the CDR3 plus reference TRBV2 and TRBJ2-7, the full variable domain is EPEVTQTPSHQVTQMGQEVILRCVPISNHLYFYWYRQILGQKVEFLVSFYNNEISEKSEIFDDQFSVERPDGSNFTLKIRSTKLEDSAMYFCASSEFLAGEVQYFGPGTRLTVT.

Many counts were recorded for this clonotype. This rearrangement joins TRBV7-8 to TRBJ2-7; 8 nucleotides agree with TRBD1. J lost 3 bases, V lost 2 bases, and 12 bases had no gene match. Germline assignment: CDR1 SGHVS and CDR2 FQNEAQ. The CDR3 is 17 residues long. The DNA of the CDR3 is TGTGCCAGCAGCTTATCCCCCCGGACAGGGACTCTCTACGAGCAGTACTTC. This translates into CASSLSPRTGTLYEQYF.

Many counts were recorded for this clonotype. V usage is TRBV20-1 and J usage is TRBJ2-7; 14 bases align to TRBD2. The V gene end was trimmed by 6 bases and the J gene end by 0 bases; junction bases not matched to a gene: 10. The length of the CDR3 is 17 residues. Germline V gene lookup returns CDR1 DFQATT and CDR2 SNEGSKA (reference sequence). The CDR3 region is CSAPTRGLAGDSYEQYF. Here the CDR3 DNA reads TGCAGTGCACCGACTAGGGGACTAGCGGGGGACTCCTACGAGCAGTACTTC.

This clonotype was seen repeatedly, ten times or more. The chain uses TRBV7-3 and TRBJ2-2; D is undetermined. The CDR3 has 13 residues. CDR1 is SGHTA, CDR2 FQGTGA, per germline. The ends were cut back, 4 bases at V and 1 base at J, with 4 bases in the middle. The CDR3 DNA reads as TGTGCCAGCAGCTCGAGGAACACCGGGGAGCTGTTTTTT. The encoded protein is CASSSRNTGELFF.

There are many counts of this clonotype. The rearrangement joins TRBV4-1 to TRBJ2-7, with TRBD2 matching over 7 bases. From germline, CDR1 is MGHRA and CDR2 YSYEKL. The junction had 5 bases not matched to a gene; V was cut back by 4 bases and J by 2 bases. The CDR3 is made up of 14 amino acids. The CDR3 sequence is CASSLGGGAYEQYF. CDR3 nucleotides: TGCGCCAGCAGCCTTGGGGGAGGGGCCTACGAGCAGTACTTC.

The chain links TRBV6-1 to TRBJ1-5; the match to TRBD1 covers 7 bases. The V gene's germline CDR1 is MNHNS and CDR2 SASEGT. J was trimmed by 4 bases and V by 6 bases; bases with no gene match: 9. This CDR3 comprises 15 residues. CDR3: CASSGLAGGNQPQHF. DNA of the CDR3: TGTGCCAGCAGCGGTTTGGCAGGGGGAAATCAGCCCCAGCATTTT.

The V and J genes are TRBV27 and TRBJ2-7; 7 bases fit TRBD2. The CDR3 spans 17 residues. The germline gives CDR1 MNHEY, CDR2 SMNVEV (reference sequence). V lost 5 bases to trimming and J lost 4 bases; unmatched junction nucleotides: 17. The CDR3 region is CASSHGPGRGVNYEQYF. DNA of the CDR3: TGTGCCAGCAGTCACGGCCCGGGACGGGGGGTGAATTACGAGCAGTACTTC.